This entry lists 24 T cell receptor beta chains sequenced from one sample in a study of radiotherapy plus CTLA-4 blockade in lung cancer. Sequencing was performed with immunoSEQ multiplex PCR; in TCRdb, only in-frame clones are kept and a portion is missing. The profile shows about 43,000 clones, roughly two thirds of them singletons. The sequencing used peripheral blood, collected from a patient treated with radiotherapy plus ipilimumab. These receptors originate from a human donor with non-small cell lung cancer who had a partial response to radiotherapy plus ipilimumab.

The CDR3 is CASSLEGADTQYF. DNA for the CDR3: TGTGCCAGCAGTTTGGAGGGTGCGGATACGCAGTATTTT. The V and J genes are TRBV9 and TRBJ2-3, with a possible D match to TRBD2 (6 bases). Trimming stripped 5 bases from V and 6 bases from J, with 13 bases between. The CDR3 is 13 residues long. The germline gives CDR1 SGDLS, CDR2 YYNGEE.

The V gene is TRBV9, the J gene TRBJ2-3; 8 bases agree with TRBD2. The length of the CDR3 is 15 residues. V trimming: 3 bases; J trimming: 4 bases; junction bases outside the gene matches: 7. Germline V gene data show CDR1 as SGDLS and CDR2 as YYNGEE. CDR3 in amino acids: CASSAGGGGADTQYF. The CDR3 DNA is TGTGCCAGCAGCGCGGGAGGGGGAGGCGCAGATACGCAGTATTTT.

This clone occurred once. The chain couples TRBV7-9 to TRBJ2-7; D is uncertain. The CDR3 sequence is 14 residues long. Germline V gives CDR1 SEHNR, CDR2 FQNEAQ (reference sequence). V was clipped by 4 bases and J by 2 bases, with 12 bases between them. CDR3 amino acids: CASSSGGSPYEQYF. CDR3 in DNA: TGTGCCAGCAGCTCGGGTGGTAGCCCCTACGAGCAGTACTTC. Looking up the rest from reference TRBV7-9 and TRBJ2-7 gives the full variable domain: DTGVSQNPRHKITKRGQNVTFRCDPISEHNRLYWYRQTLGQGPEFLTYFQNEAQLEKSRLLSDRFSAERPKGSFSTLEIQRTEQGDSAMYLCASSSGGSPYEQYFGPGTRLTVT.

This chain connects TRBV6-6 to TRBJ2-7; the match to TRBD1 covers 8 bases. Germline assignment: CDR1 MNHNY and CDR2 SVGAGI (reference sequence). Trimming cost V 6 bases and J 1 base; bases outside gene matches: 5. The CDR3 loop spans 14 amino acids. In nucleotides, the CDR3 is TGTGCCAGCAGCTCGCAGGGGGCTTCCTACGAGCAGTACTTC. Its translation: CASSSQGASYEQYF.

The CDR3 here is CASRYNSGVTYEQYF. CDR3 bases: TGTGCCAGCAGATATAATAGCGGGGTAACCTACGAGCAGTACTTC. The chain joins TRBV2 to TRBJ2-7; TRBD2 aligns across 8 bases. The CDR3 is made up of 15 amino acids. The ends lost 6 bases at V and 2 bases at J; junction bases unmatched: 9. CDR1 and CDR2 from the germline V gene are SNHLY and FYNNEI. Supplemented by reference TRBV2 and TRBJ2-7, the full variable domain reads EPEVTQTPSHQVTQMGQEVILRCVPISNHLYFYWYRQILGQKVEFLVSFYNNEISEKSEIFDDQFSVERPDGSNFTLKIRSTKLEDSAMYFCASRYNSGVTYEQYFGPGTRLTVT.

J is TRBJ2-5 and V is TRBV27; D is perhaps TRBD2 (5 bases). Per the germline V gene, CDR1 is MNHEY and CDR2 is SMNVEV (reference sequence). The CDR3 covers 13 residues. Trimming removed 2 bases at V and 5 bases at J, with 9 bases between. CDR3 DNA sequence: TGTGCCAGCAGTTTAAAAGAGGGCGAGACCCAGTACTTC. Its translation: CASSLKEGETQYF.

The V and J genes are TRBV18 and TRBJ2-5; perhaps TRBD1 as D (6 bases). The CDR3 extends over 13 amino acids. CDR1 is KGHSH, CDR2 LQKENI, per germline. Deletions cut 8 bases from V and 2 bases from J, with 12 bases between. This CDR3 reads CASTPDRQETQYF. CDR3 coding DNA: TGTGCCAGCACTCCGGACAGACAAGAGACCCAGTACTTC. The full variable domain, completed using reference TRBV18 and TRBJ2-5, is NAGVMQNPRHLVRRRGQEARLRCSPMKGHSHVYWYRQLPEEGLKFMVYLQKENIIDESGMPKERFSAEFPKEGPSILRIQQVVRGDSAAYFCASTPDRQETQYFGPGTRLLVL.

This clone was found a few times. The V gene is TRBV7-3, the J gene TRBJ1-2; TRBD1 matches 7 bases. V lost 5 bases to trimming and J lost 8 bases; unmatched junction nucleotides: 14. The CDR3 has 15 residues. Germline CDR1 is SGHTA and CDR2 is FQGTGA. CDR3 amino acids: CASSLDRVTSGGYTF. In DNA form, the CDR3 reads TGTGCCAGCAGCCTCGACAGGGTAACTTCCGGCGGCTACACCTTC.

As concerns this clone: One junction end does not reproduce the germline sequence, and a read error may be involved. This chain's CDR3 is CASSLRGLAMNAGELFF. For the CDR3, the DNA is TGTGCCAGCAGCTTACGCGGACTAGCAATGAACGCCGGGGAGCTGTTTTTT. This chain uses TRBV11-3 with TRBJ2-2; TRBD2 matches 8 bases. CDR1 is SGHNT, CDR2 YENEEA, per germline. The CDR3 covers 17 residues. The variable domain in full, with the rest retrieved from reference TRBV11-3 and TRBJ2-2, is EAGVVQSPRYKIIEKKQPVAFWCNPISGHNTLYWYLQNLGQGPELLIRYENEEAVDDSQLPKDRFSAERLKGVDSTLKIQPAELGDSAVYLCASSLRGLAMNAGELFFGEGSRLTVL.

This clone showed up just a few times. Sequence at one end of the junction differs from germline and may be a read error. The chain couples TRBV7-7 to TRBJ2-2; D not certain. CDR1 and CDR2 from the germline V gene are SSHAT and FNYEAQ (reference sequence). The CDR3 loop spans 13 amino acids. DNA of the CDR3: TGTGCTAGCAGTTACAGTGACACCGGGGAGCTGTTTTTT. As protein: CASSYSDTGELFF.

The V and J genes are TRBV13 and TRBJ1-5; no firm D call. The CDR3 sequence is 12 residues long. The V end lost 3 bases, the J end lost 7 bases, and 7 bases lay between the germline ends. The germline gives CDR1 PRHDT, CDR2 FYEKMQ (reference sequence). CDR3 nucleotides: TGTGCCAGCAGCTTGGGGAGGCAGCCCCAGCATTTT. Translated, it gives CASSLGRQPQHF.

This clone showed up just a few times. The chain recombines TRBV7-9 with TRBJ2-6; D gene ambiguous. Between the trimmed V and J ends, which lost 5 bases and 2 bases, there was a span of 7 bases. The CDR3 consists of 14 residues. Germline CDR1 is SEHNR and CDR2 is FQNEAQ (reference sequence). The CDR3 region has the DNA TGTGCCAGCAGCCCGAGAACTGGGGCCAACGTCCTGACTTTC. This translates into CASSPRTGANVLTF.

The chain recombines TRBV6-1 with TRBJ1-5, with D perhaps TRBD1 (6 bases). Trimming pared 6 bases from V and 0 bases from J, leaving 9 bases between. Germline lookup yields CDR1 MNHNS and CDR2 SASEGT. The CDR3 extends over 14 amino acids. The CDR3 loop reads CASRGDTSNQPQHF. The CDR3, as DNA: TGTGCCAGCAGGGGGGACACTAGCAATCAGCCCCAGCATTTT.

The CDR3 region is CASSLGQGVSYEQYF. The CDR3 bases are TGTGCCAGCAGCCTGGGACAAGGGGTTTCTTACGAGCAGTACTTC. V gene TRBV11-2 combines with J gene TRBJ2-7, with D possibly being TRBD1 (6 bases). Germline CDR1 is SGHAT and CDR2 is FQNNGV. The CDR3 covers 15 residues. V was cut by 5 bases and J by 4 bases, with 18 bases left in between.

This chain uses TRBV5-5 with TRBJ2-7; 10 positions match TRBD1. There are 17 residues in the CDR3. The ends lost 3 bases at V and 0 bases at J; junction bases unmatched: 9. Per germline, CDR1 SGHKS and CDR2 YYEKEE (reference sequence). This CDR3 reads CASSWGHGTGVSYEQYF. The CDR3 coding sequence is TGTGCCAGCAGCTGGGGTCACGGGACAGGGGTCTCCTACGAGCAGTACTTC.

For this clone: Different DNA sequences within this sample yield the same CDR3. The chain links TRBV11-2 to TRBJ1-1; 7 bases align to TRBD1. The J segment lost 3 bases and the V segment lost 5 bases, leaving 9 bases of the junction unmatched. CDR1 and CDR2 (germline): SGHAT, FQNNGV. The CDR3 covers 15 residues. The CDR3 sequence: CASSARQGPYTEAFF. CDR3 nucleotides: TGTGCCAGCAGCGCCCGACAGGGTCCGTACACTGAAGCTTTCTTT.

The V and J genes are TRBV19 and TRBJ2-3, with 12 bases matching TRBD2. Germline assignment: CDR1 LNHDA and CDR2 SQIVND (reference sequence). The J segment lost 0 bases and the V segment lost 2 bases, leaving 6 bases of the junction unmatched. This CDR3 is built from 18 residues. The CDR3 DNA reads TGTGCCAGTAGTATACGCGGACTAGCGGGGCGCAGCACAGATACGCAGTATTTT. This encodes CASSIRGLAGRSTDTQYF.

This chain uses TRBV7-3 with TRBJ2-1; 7 bases line up with TRBD1. CDR3 length equals 13 residues. Trimming at V came to 4 bases and at J to 12 bases, leaving 9 bases not matched to a gene. The germline gives CDR1 SGHTA, CDR2 FQGTGA. The CDR3 protein is CASSSPKDRVQFF. The CDR3 DNA is TGTGCCAGCAGCTCTCCAAAAGACAGGGTGCAGTTCTTC.

CDR3 nucleotide sequence: TGTGCCAGCAGCTTGAGCGGGAGAACCTACGAGCAGTACTTC. The encoded protein is CASSLSGRTYEQYF. The rearrangement joins TRBV7-2 to TRBJ2-7; 8 bases align to TRBD2. This CDR3 region has 14 residues. V was pared by 3 bases and J by 2 bases, with 3 bases of the junction left unmatched. Germline CDR1 reads SGHTA; CDR2 reads FQGNSA.

The chain couples TRBV6-5 to TRBJ2-1, with TRBD2 matching over 7 bases. CDR3 length equals 14 residues. Trimming removed 6 bases from V and 2 bases from J; junction bases left unmatched: 4. The germline V gene encodes CDR1 MNHEY and CDR2 SVGAGI. The CDR3 protein is CASRGGSTYNEQFF. CDR3 sequence (DNA): TGTGCCAGCAGGGGGGGGAGTACCTACAATGAGCAGTTCTTC.

The genes are TRBV6-1 and TRBJ2-3; maybe TRBD1 (6 bases). CDR3 length: 13 residues. Trimming shortened V by 11 bases and J by 3 bases, and 15 bases separated the two germline ends. CDR1 is MNHNS, CDR2 SASEGT, per germline. CDR3 coding DNA: TGTGCCTCGGGACAAGGCAGGACAGATACGCAGTATTTT. It translates to CASGQGRTDTQYF.

The V call is TRBV15, the J call TRBJ2-7; the match to TRBD1 covers 8 bases. The CDR3 extends over 15 amino acids. In germline, CDR1 is LNHNV, CDR2 YYDKDF (reference sequence). V was pared by 1 base and J by 2 bases, with 4 bases of the junction left unmatched. The CDR3 loop reads CATSRVGQGPYEQYF. CDR3 DNA: TGTGCCACCAGCAGAGTCGGACAGGGCCCCTACGAGCAGTACTTC. Full variable domain (missing parts from reference TRBV15 and TRBJ2-7): DAMVIQNPRYQVTQFGKPVTLSCSQTLNHNVMYWYQQKSSQAPKLLFHYYDKDFNNEADTPDNFQSRRPNTSFCFLDIRSPGLGDTAMYLCATSRVGQGPYEQYFGPGTRLTVT.

The rearrangement joins TRBV5-4 to TRBJ2-2; 7 bases are shared with TRBD1. The CDR3 loop spans 14 amino acids. Per the germline V gene, CDR1 is SGHNT and CDR2 is YYREEE (reference sequence). V lost 4 bases to trimming and J lost 3 bases; unmatched junction nucleotides: 3. The CDR3 reads CASSLGQDTGELFF. The CDR3 DNA is TGTGCCAGCAGCCTAGGACAGGACACCGGGGAGCTGTTTTTT.

A few counts support this clone. The CDR3: CASSLSGFWNSPLHF. In DNA, the CDR3 is TGTGCCAGCAGCTTATCCGGGTTTTGGAATTCACCCCTCCACTTT. This rearrangement joins TRBV5-5 to TRBJ1-6; D is uncertain. The CDR3 length is 15 residues. Trimming took off 2 bases at V and 7 bases at J, with 13 bases between the two ends. Germline V gives CDR1 SGHKS, CDR2 YYEKEE (reference sequence).